What follows describes a single T cell receptor (beta chain). Its target antigen remains unknown. The input lacks base qualities; no much larger clone sits a single base away. The label giving this sample's time point can be read as: about 28 days (+/-7) after the second vaccine dose. Sample treatment or condition, as interpreted from the label and publication: meningococcal conjugate vaccine given as trial control. Vaccinee samples came from UK trials COV001 and COV002, including a single-blind randomized controlled phase 2/3 trial of AZD1222 (ChAdOx1 nCoV-19) in healthy adults. Trial participant PBMC samples were collected at day 0 and day 28 after the second dose for TCRbeta chain sequencing. The CDR3 regions of human TCRbeta chains were subjected to immunosequencing. Concerning the study's data processing: TCRs in the repertoires were compared against a reference library of SARS-CoV-2-specific TCRs that had been generated with the MIRA antigen-specificity platform. Breadth was defined as the fraction of unique TCRs that were SARS-CoV-2-associated, and depth was defined as the fraction of total T cells that were SARS-CoV-2-associated. Using the MIRA data, each spike-specific TCR was mapped to the spike region that the TCR reacts to and placed in a CD4 or CD8 class. Log10-transformed breadth and depth values were compared by one-way ANOVA with Sidak's multiple comparisons tests. The clones in this table, taken by TCRdb from immuneACCESS, are in-frame only. Not every clone is retained; where verified, under half of the shortfall comes from an unresolved V gene, and the cause of the rest is unknown. The V and J calls and clone size were taken over from that table, and D and trimming were inferred from the DNA. For this sample the table gives under 200,000 clones, of which 90% to 95% were detected only once. The biggest ten clones account for less than 4% of the sample.

Trimming leaves V shorter by 5 bases and J shorter by 5 bases, with the junction holding 6 bases beyond the gene matches. The CDR3, from cysteine to phenylalanine, totals 14 residues. CDR3 DNA is the only sequence kept; it has 42 bases, read in frame from the first base. From a lookup of the germline V gene (reference sequence), CDR1 and CDR2 are PRHDT and FYEKMQ. The data are from a study of T cell responses to AZD1222 COVID-19 vaccine (dated by TCRdb to about 2021). At the level of the whole study: A total of 230 to 250 trial participants underwent TCR sequencing, of whom about 210 had received two doses of AZD1222 and about 25 had received two doses of the MenACWY control vaccine. Enrollment into the trials was organized by age into subgroups of 18-55, 56-69 and 70-plus years, and those subgroups contained roughly 140, 27 and 60 TCR-sequenced participants, respectively.

What the authors observed across the whole study: Vaccine-associated CD4 TCRs spanned the whole spike protein, with dominant responses in regions 160-218 and 743-854. Reportedly, close to half of the unique spike-specific TCRs recognized epitopes lying outside the regions that are mutated in the B.1.351 and B.1.1.7 variants. After two AZD1222 doses, both the breadth and the depth of spike-specific TCRs were significantly higher than at day 0 and than in MenACWY recipients. Only five or six AZD1222 recipients were SARS-CoV-2 seropositive at baseline, limiting conclusions about previously exposed vaccinees. Participants were mostly white British, with more females than males. The authors suggested clonal diversity may have been underestimated. The 56-69-year group was small, and its depth increase did not reach significance, likely because of low power. Because no day 14 peak-response samples were available, the repertoires could be characterized only after the peak T cell response.

This receptor was obtained from an adult who received the MenACWY meningococcal vaccine as a control. The V gene is TRBV13 and the J gene is TRBJ1-2; TRBD1 agrees with 9 junctional bases. The source was peripheral blood, collected 28 days after the second dose of the MenACWY control vaccine. In nucleotides, the sequence is TGTGCCAGCAGCCAGGACAGGGGATATTATGGCTACACCTTC. Its product reads: CASSQDRGYYGYTF.